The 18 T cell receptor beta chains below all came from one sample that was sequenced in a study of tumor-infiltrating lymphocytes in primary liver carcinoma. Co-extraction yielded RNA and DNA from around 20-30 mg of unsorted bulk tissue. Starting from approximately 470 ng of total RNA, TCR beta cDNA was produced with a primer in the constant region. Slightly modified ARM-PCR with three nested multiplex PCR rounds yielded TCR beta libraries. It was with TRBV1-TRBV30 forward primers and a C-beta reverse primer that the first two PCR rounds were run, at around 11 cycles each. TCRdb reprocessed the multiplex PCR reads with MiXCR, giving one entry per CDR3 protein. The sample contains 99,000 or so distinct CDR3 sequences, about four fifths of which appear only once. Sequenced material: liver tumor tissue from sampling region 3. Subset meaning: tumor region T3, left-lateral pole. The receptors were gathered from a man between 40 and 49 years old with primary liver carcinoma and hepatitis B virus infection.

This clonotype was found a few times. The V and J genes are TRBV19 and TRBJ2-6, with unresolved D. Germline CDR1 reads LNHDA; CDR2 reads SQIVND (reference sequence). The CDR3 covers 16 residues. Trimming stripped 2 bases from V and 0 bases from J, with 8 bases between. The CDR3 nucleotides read TGTGCCAGTAGTATAAAAGGGATCTCTGGGGCCAACGTCCTGACTTTC. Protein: CASSIKGISGANVLTF. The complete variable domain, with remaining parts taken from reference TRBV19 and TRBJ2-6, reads DGGITQSPKYLFRKEGQNVTLSCEQNLNHDAMYWYRQDPGQGLRLIYYSQIVNDFQKGDIAEGYSVSREKKESFPLTVTSAQKNPTAFYLCASSIKGISGANVLTFGAGSRLTVL.

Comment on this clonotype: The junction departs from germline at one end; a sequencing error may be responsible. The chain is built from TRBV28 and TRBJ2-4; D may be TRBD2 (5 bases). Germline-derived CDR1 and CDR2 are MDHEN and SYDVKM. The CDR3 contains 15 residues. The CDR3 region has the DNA TGTGCCACCCTCCCGGTCGGTGGAGGTGTATACATTCACTACTTC. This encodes CATLPVGGGVYIHYF.

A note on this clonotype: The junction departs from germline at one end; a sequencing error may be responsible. This CDR3 reads CVSTAPRGPQHF. Here the CDR3 DNA reads TGTGTCAGCACAGCTCCCAGAGGGCCCCAGCATTTT. The chain carries TRBV28 and TRBJ1-5; D call uncertain. The CDR3 has 12 amino acids. In germline, CDR1 is MDHEN, CDR2 SYDVKM.

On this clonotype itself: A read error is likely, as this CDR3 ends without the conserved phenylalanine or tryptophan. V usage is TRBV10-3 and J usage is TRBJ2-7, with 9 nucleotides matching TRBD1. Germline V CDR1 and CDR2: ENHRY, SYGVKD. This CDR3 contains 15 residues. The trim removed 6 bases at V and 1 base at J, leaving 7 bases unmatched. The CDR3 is CAIRGQGQGSYEQYI. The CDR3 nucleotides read TGTGCCATCAGGGGTCAGGGACAGGGATCCTACGAGCAGTACATC.

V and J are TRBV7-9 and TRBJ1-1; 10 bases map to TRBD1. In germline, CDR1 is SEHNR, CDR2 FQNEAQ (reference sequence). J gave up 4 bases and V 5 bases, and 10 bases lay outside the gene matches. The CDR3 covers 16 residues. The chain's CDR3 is CASSARTGGDGTEAFF. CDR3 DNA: TGTGCCAGCAGCGCCCGGACAGGGGGAGATGGCACTGAAGCTTTCTTT.

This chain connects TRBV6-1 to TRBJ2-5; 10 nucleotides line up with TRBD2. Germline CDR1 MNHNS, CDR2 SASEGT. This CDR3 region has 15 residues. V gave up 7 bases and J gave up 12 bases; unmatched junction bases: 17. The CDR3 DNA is TGTGCCAGCAAAGCGGGAGGGGCGCGACAAGAGGCCGAGTACTTC. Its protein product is CASKAGGARQEAEYF.

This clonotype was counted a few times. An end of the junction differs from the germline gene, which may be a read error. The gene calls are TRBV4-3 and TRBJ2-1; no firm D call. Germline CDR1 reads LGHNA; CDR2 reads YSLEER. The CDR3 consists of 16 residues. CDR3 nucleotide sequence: TGTGCCACCAGCCAATTCTCCCCCCCGGCGGACAATGAGCAGTTCTTC. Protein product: CATSQFSPPADNEQFF.

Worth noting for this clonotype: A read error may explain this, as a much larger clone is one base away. CDR3 sequence (DNA): TGTGTCAGTAGCCCGGAGCTCAGCTATGGCTACACCTTC. It codes for CVSSPELSYGYTF. The V gene is TRBV19, the J gene TRBJ1-2; D gene uncertain. The CDR3 spans 13 residues. Germline-derived CDR1 and CDR2 are LNHDA and SQIVND (reference sequence).

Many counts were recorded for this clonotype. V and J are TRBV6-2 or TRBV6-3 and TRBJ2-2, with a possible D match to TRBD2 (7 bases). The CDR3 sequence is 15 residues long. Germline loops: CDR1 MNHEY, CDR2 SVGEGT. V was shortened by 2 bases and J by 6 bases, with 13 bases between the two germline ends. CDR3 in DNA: TGTGCCAGCAGTTACCTGGGGGGGGCTGCCGGGGAGCTGTTTTTT. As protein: CASSYLGGAAGELFF.

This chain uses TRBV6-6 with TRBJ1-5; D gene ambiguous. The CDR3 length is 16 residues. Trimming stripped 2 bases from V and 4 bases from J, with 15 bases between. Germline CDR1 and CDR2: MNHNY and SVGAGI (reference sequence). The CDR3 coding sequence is TGTGCCAGCAGTTACCGCGACTGGGTGAGTAATCAGCCCCAGCATTTT. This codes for CASSYRDWVSNQPQHF.

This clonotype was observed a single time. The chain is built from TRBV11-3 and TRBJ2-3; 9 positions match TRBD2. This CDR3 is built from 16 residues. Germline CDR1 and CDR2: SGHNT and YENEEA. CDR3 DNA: TGTCCTAGCAGCGGCAGCCCGGCGGGAGGGGTTGATACGCAGTATTTT. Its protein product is CPSSGSPAGGVDTQYF.

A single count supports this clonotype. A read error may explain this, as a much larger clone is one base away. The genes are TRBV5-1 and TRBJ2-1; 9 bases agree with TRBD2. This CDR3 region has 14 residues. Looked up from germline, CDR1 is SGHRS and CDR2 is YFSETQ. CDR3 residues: CASTKSGGYNDQFF. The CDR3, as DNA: TGCGCCAGCACGAAAAGCGGGGGGTACAATGATCAGTTCTTC. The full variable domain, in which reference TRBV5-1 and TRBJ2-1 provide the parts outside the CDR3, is KAGVTQTPRYLIKTRGQQVTLSCSPISGHRSVSWYQQTPGQGLQFLFEYFSETQRNKGNFPGRFSGRQFSNSRSEMNVSTLELGDSALYLCASTKSGGYNDQFFGPGTRLTVL.

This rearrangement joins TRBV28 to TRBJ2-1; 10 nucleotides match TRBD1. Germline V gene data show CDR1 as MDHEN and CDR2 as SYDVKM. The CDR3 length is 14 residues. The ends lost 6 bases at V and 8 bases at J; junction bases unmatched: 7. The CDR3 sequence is CASSSTGGNDEQFF. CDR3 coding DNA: TGTGCCAGCAGCTCGACAGGGGGCAACGATGAGCAGTTCTTC.

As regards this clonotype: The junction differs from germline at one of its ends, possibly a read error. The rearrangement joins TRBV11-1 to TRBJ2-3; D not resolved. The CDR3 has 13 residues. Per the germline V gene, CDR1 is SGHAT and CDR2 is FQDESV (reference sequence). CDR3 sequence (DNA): TGTGCCAGGAGCTTTATTGATACAGATACGCAGTGTTTT. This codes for CARSFIDTDTQCF.

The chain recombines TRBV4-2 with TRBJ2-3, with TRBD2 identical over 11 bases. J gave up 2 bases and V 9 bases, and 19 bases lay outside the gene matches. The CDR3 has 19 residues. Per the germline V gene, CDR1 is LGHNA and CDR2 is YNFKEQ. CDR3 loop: CASSSTSTSSGRYTDTQYF. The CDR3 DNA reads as TGTGCCAGTAGCTCGACCTCTACCTCTAGCGGGAGGTACACAGATACGCAGTATTTT.

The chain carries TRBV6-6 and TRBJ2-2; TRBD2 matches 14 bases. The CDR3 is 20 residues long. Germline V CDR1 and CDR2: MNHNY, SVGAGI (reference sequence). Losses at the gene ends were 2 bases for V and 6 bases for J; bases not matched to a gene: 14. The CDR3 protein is CASSYVGTGLAGVKSGELFF. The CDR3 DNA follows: TGTGCCAGCAGTTACGTGGGAACGGGACTAGCGGGAGTTAAGTCCGGGGAGCTGTTTTTT.

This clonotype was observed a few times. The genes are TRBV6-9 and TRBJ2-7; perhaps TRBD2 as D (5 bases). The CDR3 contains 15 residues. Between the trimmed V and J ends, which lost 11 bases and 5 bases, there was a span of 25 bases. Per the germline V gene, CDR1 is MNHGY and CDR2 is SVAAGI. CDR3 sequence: CAPRNKATEEDEQYF. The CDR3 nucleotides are TGTGCCCCTAGAAATAAGGCGACTGAGGAGGACGAGCAGTACTTC.

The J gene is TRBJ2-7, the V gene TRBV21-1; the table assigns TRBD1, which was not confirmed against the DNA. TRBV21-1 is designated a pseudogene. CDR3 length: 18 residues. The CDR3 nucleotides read TGTGCCAGCAGCGAACCCTCACATGGAAGGGGCTACTCCTACGAGCAGTACTTC. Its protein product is CASSEPSHGRGYSYEQYF.